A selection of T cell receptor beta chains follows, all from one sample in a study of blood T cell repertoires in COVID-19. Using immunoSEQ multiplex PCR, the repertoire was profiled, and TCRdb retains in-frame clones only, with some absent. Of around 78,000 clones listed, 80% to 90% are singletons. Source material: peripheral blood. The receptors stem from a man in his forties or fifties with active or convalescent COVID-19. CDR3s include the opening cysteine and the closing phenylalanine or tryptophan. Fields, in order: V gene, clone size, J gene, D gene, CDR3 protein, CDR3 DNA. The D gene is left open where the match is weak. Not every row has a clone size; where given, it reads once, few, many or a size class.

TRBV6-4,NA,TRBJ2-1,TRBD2,CASSDGLAGLNEQFF,TGTGCCAGCAGTGACGGACTAGCGGGGCTCAATGAGCAGTTCTTC
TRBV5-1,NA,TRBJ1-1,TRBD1,CASSLGQMNTEAFF,TGCGCCAGCAGCCTGGGACAGATGAACACTGAAGCTTTCTTT
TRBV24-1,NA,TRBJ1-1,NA,CATSSGEATEAFF,TGTGCCACCAGCTCAGGGGAAGCCACTGAAGCTTTCTTT
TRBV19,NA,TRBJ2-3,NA,CASSRRGAGSDTQYF,TGTGCCAGTAGTAGGAGGGGCGCGGGGTCAGATACGCAGTATTTT
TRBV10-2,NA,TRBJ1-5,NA,CASSERRGSGNQPQHF,TGCGCCAGCAGTGAAAGGAGGGGTTCGGGCAATCAGCCCCAGCATTTT
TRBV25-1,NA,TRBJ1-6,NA,CASSEVYSPLHF,TGTGCCAGCAGTGAAGTCTATTCACCCCTCCACTTT
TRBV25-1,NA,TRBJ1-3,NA,CASSEQGNTIYF,TGTGCCAGCAGTGAGCAGGGAAACACCATATATTTT
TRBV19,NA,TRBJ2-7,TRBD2,CASNMVAGDLYEQYF,TGTGCCAGTAATATGGTAGCGGGGGATCTGTACGAGCAGTACTTC
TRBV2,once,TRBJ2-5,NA,CATTRAANQETQYF,TGTGCCACCACCAGGGCGGCGAACCAAGAGACCCAGTACTTC
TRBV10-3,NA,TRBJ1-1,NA,CAISESAAGRGNTEAFF,TGTGCCATCAGTGAGTCTGCGGCGGGGCGCGGGAACACTGAAGCTTTCTTT
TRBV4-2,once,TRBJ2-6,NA,CASSQDRSSGANVLTF,TGTGCCAGCAGCCAAGATAGGAGTTCTGGGGCCAACGTCCTGACTTTC
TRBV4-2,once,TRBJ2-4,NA,CASSQDEEAAIQYF,TGTGCCAGCAGCCAAGACGAGGAGGCGGCCATTCAGTACTTC
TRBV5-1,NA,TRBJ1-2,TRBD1,CASSLNQGAQDYGYTF,TGCGCCAGCAGCTTGAACCAGGGGGCGCAGGACTATGGCTACACCTTC
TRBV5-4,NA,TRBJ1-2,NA,CASSLTAGVGYTF,TGTGCCAGCAGCTTGACGGCAGGGGTTGGCTACACCTTC
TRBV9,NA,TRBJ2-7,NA,CASSVGEAAAYEQYF,TGTGCCAGCAGCGTAGGAGAGGCCGCCGCCTACGAGCAGTACTTC
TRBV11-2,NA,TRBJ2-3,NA,CASSLLIGVADTQYF,TGTGCCAGCAGCTTACTTATAGGGGTAGCAGATACGCAGTATTTT
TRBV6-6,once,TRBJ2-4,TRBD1,CASSQTGTGGNIQYF,TGTGCCAGCAGCCAAACTGGGACAGGGGGGAACATTCAGTACTTC
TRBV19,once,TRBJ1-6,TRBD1,CASSTTGGINSPLHF,TGTGCCAGTAGTACGACAGGGGGGATTAATTCACCCCTCCACTTT
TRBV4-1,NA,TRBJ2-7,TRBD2,CASSQDLGLATVYEQYF,TGCGCCAGCAGCCAAGATCTGGGACTAGCCACCGTCTACGAGCAGTACTTC
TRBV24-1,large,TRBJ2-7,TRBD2,CATSDPRGGRMDEQYF,TGTGCCACCAGTGATCCACGGGGGGGCCGCATGGACGAGCAGTACTTC
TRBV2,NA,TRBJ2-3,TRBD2,CASGRLAGGRNTDTQYF,TGTGCCTCCGGTCGGCTAGCGGGGGGCCGAAACACAGATACGCAGTATTTT
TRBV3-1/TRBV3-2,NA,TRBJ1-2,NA,CASSQGAGTNYGYTF,TGTGCCAGCAGCCAAGGGGCAGGAACTAACTATGGCTACACCTTC
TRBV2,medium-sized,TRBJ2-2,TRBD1,CASSAGGQGENPGELFF,TGTGCCAGCAGCGCGGGTGGACAGGGGGAAAACCCCGGGGAGCTGTTTTTT
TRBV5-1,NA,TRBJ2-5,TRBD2,CASSSGKGETQYF,TGCGCCAGCAGTAGCGGGAAAGGAGAGACCCAGTACTTC
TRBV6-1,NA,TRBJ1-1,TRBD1,CASSERQGAFF,TGTGCCAGCAGTGAACGACAGGGAGCTTTCTTT
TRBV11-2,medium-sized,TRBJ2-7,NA,CASSIGGGASYEQYF,TGTGCCAGCAGCATCGGAGGCGGGGCGTCCTACGAGCAGTACTTC
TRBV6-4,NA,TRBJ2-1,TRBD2,CASRQEGLAGYNEQFF,TGTGCCAGCAGACAAGAGGGACTAGCGGGGTACAATGAGCAGTTCTTC
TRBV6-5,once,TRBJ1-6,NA,CASSSTRGNSPLHF,TGTGCCAGCAGTTCCACTAGGGGGAATTCACCCCTCCACTTT
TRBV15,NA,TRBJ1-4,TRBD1,CATSRIDRDNEKLFF,TGTGCCACCAGCAGAATAGACAGGGATAATGAAAAACTGTTTTTT
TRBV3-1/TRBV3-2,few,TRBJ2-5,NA,CASSPRVSQETQYF,TGTGCCAGCAGCCCCCGGGTTAGCCAAGAGACCCAGTACTTC
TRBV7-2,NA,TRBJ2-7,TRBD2,CASSFSGGAYF,TGTGCCAGCAGCTTTAGCGGGGGCGCATACTTC
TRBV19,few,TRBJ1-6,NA,CASSDQGSSYNSPLHF,TGTGCCAGTAGTGATCAGGGTTCGTCCTATAATTCACCCCTCCACTTT
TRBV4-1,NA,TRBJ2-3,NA,CASSQVRSTDTQYF,TGCGCCAGCAGCCAAGTCAGGAGCACAGATACGCAGTATTTT
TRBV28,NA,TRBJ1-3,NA,CASSRTRDSGNTIYF,TGTGCCAGCAGTAGAACTCGGGACTCTGGAAACACCATATATTTT
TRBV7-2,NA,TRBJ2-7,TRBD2,CASSFQRGYEQYF,TGTGCCAGCAGCTTCCAGCGGGGATACGAGCAGTACTTC
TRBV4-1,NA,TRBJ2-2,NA,CASRIVSGGELFF,TGCGCCAGCAGAATAGTGAGTGGCGGGGAGCTGTTTTTT
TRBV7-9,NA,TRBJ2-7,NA,CASSLMSDSYEQYF,TGTGCCAGCAGCTTAATGAGTGACTCCTACGAGCAGTACTTC
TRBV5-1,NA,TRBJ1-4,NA,CASSSGTNEKLFF,TGCGCCAGCAGCTCGGGAACTAATGAAAAACTGTTTTTT
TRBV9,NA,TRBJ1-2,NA,CASSSPRTDGDYGYTF,TGTGCCAGCAGCTCGCCTAGGACAGACGGGGACTATGGCTACACCTTC
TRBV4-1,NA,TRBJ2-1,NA,CASSQPPLAASNEQFF,TGCGCCAGCAGCCAACCCCCGCTAGCCGCCTCCAATGAGCAGTTCTTC
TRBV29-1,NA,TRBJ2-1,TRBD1,CSAAPGQGANEQFF,TGCAGCGCCGCCCCCGGACAGGGGGCCAATGAGCAGTTCTTC
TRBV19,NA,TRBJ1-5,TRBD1,CASSTAARGRQPQHF,TGTGCCAGTAGTACCGCAGCCAGGGGGCGTCAGCCCCAGCATTTT
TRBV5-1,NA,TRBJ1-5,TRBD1,CASSLGQGAQPQHF,TGCGCCAGCAGCTTGGGGCAGGGGGCTCAGCCCCAGCATTTT
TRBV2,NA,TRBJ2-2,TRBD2,CASSERLAGAEGELFF,TGTGCCAGCAGTGAAAGACTAGCGGGAGCGGAGGGGGAGCTGTTTTTT
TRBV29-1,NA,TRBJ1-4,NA,CSVVGGGYNEKLFF,TGCAGCGTTGTAGGGGGAGGGTATAATGAAAAACTGTTTTTT
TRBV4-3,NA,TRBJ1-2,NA,CASSLRQATYGYTF,TGCGCCAGCAGCCTTCGACAGGCCACCTATGGCTACACCTTC
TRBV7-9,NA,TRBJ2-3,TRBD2,CASSLAIGTSGVTDTQYF,TGTGCCAGCAGCTTAGCGATTGGAACTAGCGGGGTCACAGATACGCAGTATTTT
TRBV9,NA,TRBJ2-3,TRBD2,CASSVELPGLAGADTQYF,TGTGCCAGCAGCGTAGAGCTCCCGGGACTAGCGGGAGCGGATACGCAGTATTTT
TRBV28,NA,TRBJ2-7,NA,CASSGDDSYSYEQYF,TGTGCCAGCAGTGGCGACGACTCATACTCCTACGAGCAGTACTTC
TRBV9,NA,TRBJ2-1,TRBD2,CASSALNILAGGKNSYNEQFF,TGTGCCAGCAGCGCTCTCAACATACTAGCGGGGGGGAAGAACTCCTACAATGAGCAGTTCTTC
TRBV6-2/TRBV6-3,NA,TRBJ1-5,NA,CASSYPGGPQHF,TGTGCCAGCAGTTACCCAGGTGGGCCCCAGCATTTT
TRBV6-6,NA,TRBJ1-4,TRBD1,CASSYNPGQANEKLFF,TGTGCCAGCAGTTACAATCCCGGACAGGCTAATGAAAAACTGTTTTTT
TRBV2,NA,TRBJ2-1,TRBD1,CASSERGGPSLYNEQFF,TGTGCCAGCAGTGAACGAGGGGGCCCCTCCTTATACAATGAGCAGTTCTTC
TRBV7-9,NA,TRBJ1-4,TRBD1,CASSLEGDRTRLFF,TGTGCCAGCAGCTTAGAAGGGGACAGGACAAGGCTGTTTTTT
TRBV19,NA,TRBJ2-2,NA,CASSTLGLDTGELFF,TGTGCCAGTAGTACCCTCGGACTGGACACCGGGGAGCTGTTTTTT
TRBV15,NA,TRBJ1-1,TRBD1,CATSRVGDREAFF,TGTGCCACCAGCAGAGTGGGGGACAGAGAAGCTTTCTTT
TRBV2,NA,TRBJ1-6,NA,CASSESRGNSPLHF,TGTGCCAGCAGTGAATCCAGGGGTAATTCACCCCTCCACTTT